The 9 T cell receptor beta chains presented below share a single source sample, sequenced in a study of shared clonotypes between healthy human individuals. Libraries were prepared by immunoSEQ multiplex PCR; TCRdb keeps only in-frame clonotypes and omits some of them. The sample yields about 2 million clones, 90% to 95% seen once. Material: naive CD4+ T cells sorted from blood. Subset denoted: CD45RA+ positively selected. The receptors here all came from a man younger than 35 in good health.

Details on this clone: Additional DNA sequences in this sample encode the identical CDR3. V and J are TRBV20-1 and TRBJ2-2, with D unclear. V lost 3 bases and J lost 3, with 2 bases in between. The CDR3 contains 11 residues. The germline V gene encodes CDR1 DFQATT and CDR2 SNEGSKA (reference sequence). The CDR3 region has the DNA TGCAGTGCTAGGGACACCGGGGAGCTGTTTTTT. Translated, it gives CSARDTGELFF.

The genes are TRBV6-5 and TRBJ1-2; 9 bases agree with TRBD1. Germline V lookup: CDR1 MNHEY, CDR2 SVGAGI. The V and J ends lost 5 bases and 8 bases, in that order; junction bases with no gene match: 9. The CDR3 has 14 amino acids. In DNA, the CDR3 is TGTGCCAGCAGTCGACGGACAGGGGTTGACGGCTACACCTTC. It codes for CASSRRTGVDGYTF.

This clone was seen once. The chain couples TRBV9 to TRBJ1-6; D perhaps matches TRBD1 (6 bases). Germline V gene sequence: CDR1 SGDLS, CDR2 YYNGEE. This CDR3 contains 15 residues. V dropped 3 bases and J dropped 6 bases, with 13 bases sitting between them. The CDR3 is CASSDRDTINSPLHF. CDR3 bases: TGTGCCAGCAGCGACCGGGACACGATTAATTCACCCCTCCACTTT.

The rearrangement uses TRBV5-1 and TRBJ2-5; D ambiguous. V lost 7 bases to trimming and J lost 4 bases, with 17 bases between them. The CDR3 loop spans 14 amino acids. The germline gives CDR1 SGHRS, CDR2 YFSETQ. The CDR3: CASRRDWPGETQYF. The CDR3, as DNA: TGCGCCAGCCGTAGGGATTGGCCTGGAGAGACCCAGTACTTC.

The gene calls are TRBV21-1 and TRBJ2-5; TRBD2, the D gene given by the table, was not confirmed from the DNA. TRBV21-1 is given as a pseudogene. The CDR3 runs 13 residues. The CDR3 DNA is TGTGCCAGCGGCCGACTAGCAGAGGAGACCCAGTACTTC. Amino acids: CASGRLAEETQYF.

The chain uses TRBV4-1 and TRBJ2-7; the D gene could be TRBD1 or TRBD2 (5 bases each). V lost 0 bases, J lost 3 bases, and 15 bases lay in between. The germline V gene encodes CDR1 MGHRA and CDR2 YSYEKL. The CDR3 contains 16 residues. CDR3 sequence: CASSQDSGARGYEQYF. The CDR3 nucleotides read TGCGCCAGCAGCCAAGATAGTGGGGCCCGGGGCTACGAGCAGTACTTC.

The J gene is TRBJ1-1, the V gene TRBV9; maybe TRBD1 (6 bases). The V end lost 3 bases, the J end lost 2 bases, and 14 bases lay between the germline ends. CDR1 is SGDLS, CDR2 YYNGEE, per germline. This CDR3 has 15 amino acids. The CDR3 nucleotides read TGTGCCAGCAGCGCCCCGGGGGGGGGCAACACTGAAGCTTTCTTT. Its translation is CASSAPGGGNTEAFF.

V usage is TRBV10-3 and J usage is TRBJ2-3; no definite D call. CDR3 size: 15 residues. From germline, CDR1 is ENHRY and CDR2 SYGVKD. V was clipped by 4 bases and J by 3 bases, with 14 bases between them. CDR3 sequence reads: CAISGQVVGTDTQYF. The CDR3 nucleotides are TGTGCCATCAGTGGGCAAGTTGTAGGTACAGATACGCAGTATTTT.

V usage is TRBV5-1 and J usage is TRBJ2-7; D is perhaps TRBD1 (6 bases). The germline CDR1 and CDR2 sequences are SGHRS and YFSETQ. Deletions cut 0 bases from V and 0 bases from J, with 13 bases between. This CDR3 contains 16 residues. The CDR3 DNA sequence: TGCGCCAGCAGCTTGGTTCACGACAGGCGCTCCTACGAGCAGTACTTC. Translation gives CASSLVHDRRSYEQYF.